One T cell receptor beta chain is described in this entry. The entry originates in a study of Ad26.COV2.S vaccination and SARS-CoV-2 variants. The overall study: Donor had been placed in the Ad26.COV2.S arm of the COV1001 trial.

Treatment described: around 19 received Ad26.COV2.S at low or high dose, single or two shots; a few received placebo; per-sample allocation not given. The study sampled participants on day 63 after the first vaccine or placebo injection. J gave up 4 bases and V 3 bases, and 7 bases lay outside the gene matches. Germline CDR1 reads SGHRS; CDR2 reads YFSETQ. The CDR3 extends over 16 amino acids. This table comes from immunoSEQ multiplex PCR, and its TCRdb copy is limited to in-frame clones, with some not included. The sample holds 350,000 to 550,000 clones, 85% to 90% seen once. The chain recombines TRBV5-1 with TRBJ1-6, with 7 bases aligning to TRBD1. This TCR was recovered from a person aged 18-60 years who received the Ad26.COV2.S COVID-19 vaccine or a placebo. Sequenced here: peripheral blood, sampled in a trial of Ad26.COV2.S vaccine versus placebo. For the CDR3, the DNA is TGCGCCAGCAGCTCAGAGCCGGGACAGTATAATTCACCCCTCCACTTT. Translating it yields CASSSEPGQYNSPLHF.